This T cell receptor (beta chain) appears in the sequencing data of a study of blood T cell repertoires in COVID-19. At the level of the study: Samples representing acute and convalescent COVID-19 were sourced from the United States, Italy and Spain. PBMCs, B-cell-depleted T cells, or T cells were the source of the cDNA or gDNA that made up the material.

CDR3 length equals 16 residues. Germline CDR1 is KGHDR and CDR2 is SFDVKD. V lost 3 bases to trimming and J lost 2 bases; unmatched junction nucleotides: 3. In the original analysis: Estimates of nucleated cell counts were drawn from the amplification of reference gene primers. Method: immunoSEQ multiplex PCR; TCRdb's copy keeps in-frame clones and lacks some. V, J and clone size are taken as reported in that table, and D and trimming were inferred from the DNA itself. The sample yields approximately 97,000 clones, approximately 86% seen once. This sequence joins TRBV24-1 and TRBJ2-1, with 10 bases identical to TRBD2. The clonotype originates from a man between 50 and 59 years old with active or convalescent COVID-19. What was sequenced was peripheral blood. The CDR3 nucleotides are TGTGCCACCAGTGATCCAGCGGGGGGGACCTACAATGAGCAGTTCTTC. Its translation: CATSDPAGGTYNEQFF.